These 9 T cell receptor beta chains share one sample of origin, sequenced in a study of siplizumab effects on memory and regulatory T cells. Using immunoSEQ multiplex PCR, the repertoire was profiled, and TCRdb retains in-frame clones only, with some absent. The sample comprises some 100,000 clones, over 85% of which are singletons, and 5% to 7% rests with the top ten. Input material: CD8+ T cells sorted from blood. Every receptor here comes from a human donor in good health.

The chain recombines TRBV9 with TRBJ2-7, with a possible D match to TRBD2 (6 bases). The germline gives CDR1 SGDLS, CDR2 YYNGEE. Between the trimmed V and J ends, which lost 3 bases and 6 bases, there was a span of 19 bases. The CDR3 extends over 15 amino acids. The DNA for the CDR3 is TGTGCCAGCAGCGCGGGAGACCAGGGTACGGGCGAGCAGTACTTC. This translates into CASSAGDQGTGEQYF.

The V call is TRBV5-4, the J call TRBJ2-6; 8 positions match TRBD1. The CDR3 is made up of 17 amino acids. J gave up 0 bases and V 4 bases, and 6 bases lay outside the gene matches. Germline V lookup: CDR1 SGHNT, CDR2 YYREEE (reference sequence). The CDR3 loop reads CASSPAGGSSGANVLTF. The DNA of the CDR3 is TGTGCCAGCAGCCCCGCAGGGGGCAGCTCTGGGGCCAACGTCCTGACTTTC.

The gene calls are TRBV6-5 and TRBJ1-2; 7 bases fit TRBD1. The length of the CDR3 is 13 residues. V was pared by 2 bases and J by 8 bases, with 5 bases of the junction left unmatched. Germline-derived CDR1 and CDR2 are MNHEY and SVGAGI. This CDR3 is CASSYKGAQGYTF. The CDR3 nucleotides are TGTGCCAGCAGTTACAAGGGGGCCCAAGGCTACACCTTC.

To note about this clone: The sample has other DNA sequences that encode this CDR3 too. The rearrangement links TRBV11-2 to TRBJ1-1, with D uncertain. CDR1 and CDR2 (germline): SGHAT, FQNNGV. The CDR3 length is 13 residues. V was shortened by 0 bases and J by 1 base, with 3 bases between the two germline ends. The CDR3 spells CASSLDRNTEAFF. In nucleotides, the CDR3 is TGTGCCAGCAGCTTAGACAGGAACACTGAAGCTTTCTTT.

The chain employs TRBV30 and TRBJ2-7; 10 positions match TRBD1. There are 17 residues in the CDR3. Germline V gene lookup returns CDR1 GTSNPN and CDR2 SVGIG (reference sequence). Trimming cost V 3 bases and J 5 bases; bases outside gene matches: 16. Here the CDR3 reads CAWRGTGDIPWTDEQYF. Here the CDR3 DNA reads TGTGCCTGGAGGGGGACAGGGGATATCCCCTGGACGGACGAGCAGTACTTC.

The rearrangement uses TRBV11-2 and TRBJ2-5; no firm D call. The CDR3 has 11 residues. Germline CDR1 is SGHAT and CDR2 is FQNNGV. Trimming left V 4 bases short and J 5 bases short, with 5 bases between. Written as DNA, the CDR3 is TGTGCCAGCAGCTCCGGCGAGACCCAGTACTTC. It codes for CASSSGETQYF.

V is TRBV5-1 and J is TRBJ2-2, with D perhaps TRBD1 (6 bases). Looked up from germline, CDR1 is SGHRS and CDR2 is YFSETQ. V dropped 2 bases and J dropped 3 bases, with 11 bases sitting between them. The CDR3 totals 15 residues. CDR3 sequence reads: CASSFPGVYTGELFF. For the CDR3, the DNA is TGCGCCAGCAGCTTCCCAGGGGTCTACACCGGGGAGCTGTTTTTT.

V usage is TRBV15 and J usage is TRBJ1-4, with D maybe TRBD1 (5 bases). Germline V lookup: CDR1 LNHNV, CDR2 YYDKDF (reference sequence). V was cut by 3 bases and J by 5 bases, with 16 bases left in between. This CDR3 spans 16 amino acids. CDR3 in DNA: TGTGCCACCAGCAGTAGTTTGGGGGAGGGAAATGAAAAACTGTTTTTT. Translation: CATSSSLGEGNEKLFF.

The gene calls are TRBV5-6 and TRBJ2-1; a weak D match, TRBD2 (5 bases). The CDR3 runs to 16 residues. Per germline, CDR1 SGHDT and CDR2 YYEEEE. Trimming took off 0 bases at V and 8 bases at J, with 18 bases between the two ends. CDR3 amino acids: CASSLAEGSQAYEQFF. The DNA for the CDR3 is TGTGCCAGCAGCTTGGCCGAGGGCTCCCAGGCGTATGAGCAGTTCTTC.